A single sample is the source of the 10 T cell receptor beta chains below, sequenced in a study of regulatory T cells in long-lasting Graves disease. Time point indicated: persistent/refractory GD, antithyroid drugs over 5 years with positive TRAb. The TCR library was prepared using RNA isolated from PBMCs. CDR3 regions were amplified by Arm-PCR using iRepertoire HTBI primers to build TCR beta libraries. TCRdb itself ran the multiplex PCR reads through MiXCR, one entry per CDR3 protein. The sample has roughly 490,000 distinct CDR3 sequences, about 20% seen once. Sequenced here: peripheral blood mononuclear cells (PBMCs), sampled when the disease was refractory, from a patient treated with antithyroid drugs. Receptor source: a female donor with Graves disease.

A word on this clonotype: A much larger clone differs from this one at a single base, so this may be a read error. The rearrangement links TRBV2 to TRBJ1-5, with a possible D match to TRBD1 (5 bases). The CDR3 loop spans 14 amino acids. Germline V CDR1 and CDR2: SNHLY, FYNNEI. The CDR3 DNA follows: TGTGCCAGCGGTGAAGGGGCAGGGTATCAGCCCCAGCATTTT. Its translation is CASGEGAGYQPQHF.

Comment on this clonotype: A much larger clone lies one base from this, so it may be a read error. The gene calls are TRBV6-2 or TRBV6-3 and TRBJ1-2; the match to TRBD1 covers 8 bases. Trimming removed 6 bases from V and 4 bases from J; junction bases left unmatched: 10. The CDR3 runs to 15 residues. Germline CDR1 is MNHEY and CDR2 is SVGEGT. The CDR3 nucleotides are TGTGCCAGCAGGGCCGGCGGGACAGGACTCTATGGCTACACCTTC. Translating gives CASRAGGTGLYGYTF.

This clonotype occurred many times. J is TRBJ2-7 and V is TRBV20-1; TRBD2 agrees at 12 bases. The CDR3 totals 17 residues. V dropped 3 bases and J dropped 5; count of bases not matched to a gene: 14. Germline V gives CDR1 DFQATT, CDR2 SNEGSKA (reference sequence). The CDR3 sequence is CSASARDGGTSGHEQYF. Written as DNA, the CDR3 is TGCAGTGCTAGTGCCCGGGACGGCGGGACTAGCGGGCACGAGCAGTACTTC.

This clonotype has a count of ten or more. J is TRBJ1-2 and V is TRBV5-1; no definite D call. Per the germline V gene, CDR1 is SGHRS and CDR2 is YFSETQ. The CDR3 is 14 residues long. Trimming removed 3 bases from V and 4 bases from J, with 13 bases in between. This CDR3 is CASSSEGRAYGYTF. The CDR3 DNA follows: TGCGCCAGCAGCTCGGAGGGAAGGGCCTATGGCTACACCTTC.

This clonotype was detected many times. The chain has TRBV2 and TRBJ2-5, with D hard to call. Trimming shortened V by 2 bases and J by 5 bases, and 6 bases separated the two germline ends. The CDR3 runs to 12 residues. The V gene's germline CDR1 is SNHLY and CDR2 FYNNEI. The CDR3 coding sequence is TGTGCCAGCAGTGAAATGGGGGAGACCCAGTACTTC. Translation gives CASSEMGETQYF.

This clonotype was detected ten times or more. This chain uses TRBV10-1 with TRBJ2-2, with 7 bases that match TRBD1. The CDR3 extends over 15 amino acids. The J segment lost 1 base and the V segment lost 7 bases, leaving 6 bases of the junction unmatched. From germline, CDR1 is WNHNN and CDR2 SYGVQD (reference sequence). CDR3 protein: CASKTGTENTGELFF. The CDR3 region has the DNA TGCGCCAGCAAGACCGGGACAGAGAACACCGGGGAGCTGTTTTTT.

This clonotype has at least ten counts. This chain links TRBV7-2 with TRBJ2-7; the D gene is possibly TRBD2 (6 bases). The germline V gene has CDR1 SGHTA and CDR2 FQGNSA. CDR3 length: 16 amino acids. Trimming shortened V by 2 bases and J by 2 bases, and 16 bases separated the two germline ends. CDR3 protein: CASSLRAASVAYEQYF. CDR3 coding DNA: TGTGCCAGCAGCTTACGGGCCGCTAGCGTCGCCTACGAGCAGTACTTC.

This clonotype was detected ten times or more. The J gene is TRBJ1-1, the V gene TRBV7-2, with TRBD1 identical over 8 bases. CDR3 length equals 14 residues. The J segment lost 4 bases and the V segment lost 5 bases, leaving 6 bases of the junction unmatched. Germline V CDR1 and CDR2: SGHTA, FQGNSA. The CDR3 loop reads CASSPGGLGTEAFF. The CDR3 DNA sequence: TGTGCCAGCAGCCCAGGGGGCTTAGGCACTGAAGCTTTCTTT. The entire variable domain, with the rest obtained from reference TRBV7-2 and TRBJ1-1, is as follows: GAGVSQSPSNKVTEKGKDVELRCDPISGHTALYWYRQSLGQGLEFLIYFQGNSAPDKSGLPSDRFSAERTGGSVSTLTIQRTQQEDSAVYLCASSPGGLGTEAFFGQGTRLTVV.

This clonotype was seen many times. The chain joins TRBV28 to TRBJ1-2, with a tentative D call TRBD1 (6 bases). V lost 8 bases and J 3 bases, leaving 16 bases between the germline ends. This CDR3 is built from 14 residues. CDR1 and CDR2 from the germline V gene are MDHEN and SYDVKM. The CDR3 region has the DNA TGTGCCAGCCGTCGACGGGGGGCGGACTATGGCTACACCTTC. Translated: CASRRRGADYGYTF.

V gene TRBV7-9 combines with J gene TRBJ1-5; no clear D. Trimming removed 1 base from V and 2 bases from J, with 9 bases in between. Per the germline V gene, CDR1 is SEHNR and CDR2 is FQNEAQ (reference sequence). CDR3 length equals 15 residues. The CDR3 nucleotides read TGTGCCAGCAGCTTAGGAACGAGCGGCAATCAGCCCCAGCATTTT. Translated: CASSLGTSGNQPQHF.